Below, one TCR beta chain is given with its context. In the authors' workflow: For nucleated cells, counts were estimated from reference gene primer amplification. Clones were sequenced by immunoSEQ multiplex PCR, and TCRdb holds only the in-frame ones, with some missing. From that table come the V and J calls and clone size; the DNA was used to work out D and trimming. The sample contains roughly 220,000 clones, roughly 90% of which appear only once. The CDR3 has 11 residues. Germline-derived CDR1 and CDR2 are SGHNT and YENEEA. V dropped 5 bases and J dropped 7 bases, with 5 bases sitting between them. This study enrolled people aged about 18 to 100 from around 25 US geographic areas. This sample was included in a study of blood T cell repertoires in COVID-19. Study background: Samples came from the United States, Italy and Spain, spanning acute and convalescent COVID-19.

The TCR originated in a man younger than 40 who had been exposed to COVID-19. The chain is built from TRBV11-3 and TRBJ2-2, with D unclear. Specimen: PBMCs or T cells enriched from blood (not recorded which). CDR3: CASSPGGELFF. The CDR3 coding sequence is TGTGCCAGCAGCCCCGGCGGGGAGCTGTTTTTT.